This T cell receptor (beta chain) was profiled in a study of shared clonotypes between healthy human individuals. CD45RA+ naive and CD45RA-negative memory subsets were separated from CD4+ cells. Germline lookup yields CDR1 KGHSH and CDR2 LQKENI. The V gene end was trimmed by 1 base and the J gene end by 2 bases; junction bases not matched to a gene: 8. The CDR3 runs 16 residues. Clones were read by immunoSEQ multiplex PCR, and TCRdb kept only the in-frame ones, dropping some. Counted here are approximately 640,000 clones, around 72% occurring once; the ten biggest clones make up around 2%. The TCR was taken from a woman aged 25 to 39 in good health. The genes are TRBV18 and TRBJ2-7; 7 bases map to TRBD1. Sequencing was carried out using memory CD4+ T cells sorted from blood. The subset denotes: CD45RA-negative fraction. The CDR3 DNA is TGTGCCAGCTCACCACTATTCCGGGACAGAACCTACGAGCAGTACTTC. It encodes CASSPLFRDRTYEQYF.